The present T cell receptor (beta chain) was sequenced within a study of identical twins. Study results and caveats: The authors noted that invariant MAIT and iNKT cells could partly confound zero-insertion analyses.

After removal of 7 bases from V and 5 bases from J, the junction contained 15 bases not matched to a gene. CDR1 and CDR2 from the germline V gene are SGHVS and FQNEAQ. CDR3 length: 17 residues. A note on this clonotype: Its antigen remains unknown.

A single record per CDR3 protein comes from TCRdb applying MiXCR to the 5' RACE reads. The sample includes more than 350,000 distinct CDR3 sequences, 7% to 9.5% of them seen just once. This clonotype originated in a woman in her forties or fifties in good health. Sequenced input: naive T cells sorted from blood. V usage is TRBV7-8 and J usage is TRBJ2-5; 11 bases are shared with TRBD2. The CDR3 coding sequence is TGTGCCAGCATCCTCTCTGGCCCCCCTAGCGGGGGGGAGACCCAGTACTTC. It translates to CASILSGPPSGGETQYF.